Listed here are 22 T cell receptor beta chains from one sample, sequenced in a study of blood T cell repertoires in COVID-19. Here immunoSEQ multiplex PCR was the method, and the copy in TCRdb shows in-frame clones only, minus some. The table has roughly 110,000 clones, roughly 88% seen once. The sequencing sample was made of peripheral blood. The receptors were sampled from a woman in her seventies who had recovered from COVID-19.

Regarding this clone: Other DNA sequences in this specimen translate into the identical CDR3. The genes are TRBV5-4 and TRBJ2-7, with D maybe TRBD2 (6 bases). Trimming pared 0 bases from V and 6 bases from J, leaving 7 bases between. This CDR3 spans 12 amino acids. The germline gives CDR1 SGHNT, CDR2 YYREEE (reference sequence). In DNA, the CDR3 is TGTGCCAGCAGCTTGGCCGGGGGCGAGCAGTACTTC. It codes for CASSLAGGEQYF.

This sequence joins TRBV3-1 (or the pseudogene TRBV3-2) and TRBJ2-7; D gene uncertain. Germline-derived CDR1 and CDR2 are LGHDT and YNNKEL (reference sequence). The V end was cut by 2 bases, the J end by 5 bases, with 16 bases between. CDR3 length: 15 residues. The CDR3 sequence is CASSQPISASHEQYF. The CDR3 bases are TGTGCCAGCAGCCAACCCATAAGCGCGTCCCACGAGCAGTACTTC.

The J gene is TRBJ1-6, the V gene TRBV2; 10 bases align to TRBD1. The CDR3 is made up of 15 amino acids. The V gene end was trimmed by 6 bases and the J gene end by 7 bases; junction bases not matched to a gene: 6. Germline CDR1 SNHLY, CDR2 FYNNEI. The CDR3, as DNA: TGTGCCAGCAGGTTCGGGACAGGGGAGAATTCACCCCTCCACTTT. Its translation is CASRFGTGENSPLHF.

This chain uses TRBV7-9 with TRBJ1-3, with D uncertain. V lost 5 bases to trimming and J lost 4 bases, with 12 bases between them. CDR1 and CDR2 from the germline V gene are SEHNR and FQNEAQ (reference sequence). The length of the CDR3 is 14 residues. CDR3 bases: TGTGCCAGCAGCCCCCTCCGAACAGGAAACACCATATATTTT. Translation: CASSPLRTGNTIYF.

This rearrangement joins TRBV28 to TRBJ1-5; the D gene is possibly TRBD1 (6 bases). V lost 5 bases, J lost 2 bases, and 19 bases lay in between. This CDR3 has 17 residues. The V gene's germline CDR1 is MDHEN and CDR2 SYDVKM. The CDR3 nucleotides read TGTGCCAGCAGTATCCTTTATCAGGGGACGGGCAATCAGCCCCAGCATTTT. This translates into CASSILYQGTGNQPQHF.

This sequence joins TRBV24-1 and TRBJ2-4, with 8 bases lining up with TRBD1. J lost 1 base, V lost 4 bases, and 11 bases had no gene match. This CDR3 is built from 18 residues. Germline lookup yields CDR1 KGHDR and CDR2 SFDVKD. The CDR3 sequence is CATSDWDRPPNAKNIQYF. CDR3 coding DNA: TGTGCCACCAGTGACTGGGACAGGCCACCAAACGCCAAAAACATTCAGTACTTC.

This clone was recorded only once. The rearrangement uses TRBV2 and TRBJ2-3, with unresolved D. The germline V and J ends were trimmed by 3 bases and 0 bases, with 7 bases remaining between them. The germline gives CDR1 SNHLY, CDR2 FYNNEI. The CDR3 consists of 14 residues. The DNA for the CDR3 is TGTGCCAGCAGTGATGGCGGAAGCACAGATACGCAGTATTTT. This codes for CASSDGGSTDTQYF.

This clone was seen more than once but under ten times. The V call is TRBV27, the J call TRBJ1-1; 7 bases are shared with TRBD1. J gave up 1 base and V 6 bases, and 5 bases lay outside the gene matches. Germline V lookup: CDR1 MNHEY, CDR2 SMNVEV (reference sequence). This CDR3 region has 14 residues. The CDR3 loop is CASRTQGRNTEAFF. CDR3 in DNA: TGTGCCAGCAGAACACAGGGGAGGAACACTGAAGCTTTCTTT.

The V gene is TRBV7-2, the J gene TRBJ1-1; TRBD1 might be the D (5 bases). The V end was cut by 8 bases, the J end by 5 bases, with 12 bases between. CDR1 and CDR2 from the germline V gene are SGHTA and FQGNSA. This CDR3 spans 12 amino acids. CDR3 amino acids: CASGRGGTEAFF. CDR3 in DNA: TGTGCCAGCGGGCGGGGGGGGACTGAAGCTTTCTTT.

The chain recombines TRBV6-5 with TRBJ1-2; D possibly corresponds to TRBD1 (6 bases). With 2 bases removed from V and 2 bases from J, the gap between germline ends came to 15 bases. The germline V gene has CDR1 MNHEY and CDR2 SVGAGI. The CDR3 length is 16 residues. CDR3 nucleotide sequence: TGTGCCAGCAGTTACAGGGACACAGTGGAGAACTATGGCTACACCTTC. Translated, it gives CASSYRDTVENYGYTF.

The gene calls are TRBV9 and TRBJ1-2; TRBD1 matches 8 bases. With 2 bases clipped from V and 6 bases from J, the junction kept 15 bases outside the gene matches. The CDR3 has 17 residues. Germline V gene sequence: CDR1 SGDLS, CDR2 YYNGEE. The CDR3 spells CASSVASRGRGGDGYTF. CDR3 bases: TGTGCCAGCAGCGTTGCGTCCAGGGGGCGAGGTGGGGATGGCTACACCTTC. The variable domain in full, completed from reference TRBV9 and TRBJ1-2, reads DSGVTQTPKHLITATGQRVTLRCSPRSGDLSVYWYQQSLDQGLQFLIQYYNGEERAKGNILERFSAQQFPDLHSELNLSSLELGDSALYFCASSVASRGRGGDGYTFGSGTRLTVV.

This sequence joins TRBV28 and TRBJ1-1; maybe TRBD1 (6 bases). CDR3 size: 14 residues. Germline V lookup: CDR1 MDHEN, CDR2 SYDVKM. Trimming cost V 6 bases and J 1 base, with 12 bases left between them. Here the CDR3 reads CASRNRVWNTEAFF. CDR3 sequence (DNA): TGTGCCAGCAGAAACAGGGTATGGAACACTGAAGCTTTCTTT.

Concerning this clone: Distinct nucleotide sequences in the sample also encode this CDR3. The V and J genes are TRBV7-3 and TRBJ2-2, with 9 positions matching TRBD1. Per germline, CDR1 SGHTA and CDR2 FQGTGA. Trimming cost V 6 bases and J 4 bases; bases outside gene matches: 9. The CDR3 runs 16 residues. For the CDR3, the DNA is TGTGCCAGCAGTCCCCCGGGACAGGGTTCCACCGGGGAGCTGTTTTTT. The encoded protein is CASSPPGQGSTGELFF.

The V and J genes are TRBV15 and TRBJ1-2, with D perhaps TRBD1 (6 bases). The CDR3 sequence is 13 residues long. V was trimmed by 6 bases and J by 2 bases, leaving 10 bases between them. Germline V gene data show CDR1 as LNHNV and CDR2 as YYDKDF (reference sequence). CDR3: CATSFTGNYGYTF. Here the CDR3 DNA reads TGTGCCACCAGTTTTACAGGGAACTATGGCTACACCTTC. Full variable domain (remainder filled in from reference TRBV15 and TRBJ1-2): DAMVIQNPRYQVTQFGKPVTLSCSQTLNHNVMYWYQQKSSQAPKLLFHYYDKDFNNEADTPDNFQSRRPNTSFCFLDIRSPGLGDTAMYLCATSFTGNYGYTFGSGTRLTVV.

The V gene is TRBV7-2, the J gene TRBJ2-7, with TRBD2 matching 8 bases. This CDR3 has 17 amino acids. CDR1 SGHTA and CDR2 FQGNSA come from the germline V gene. Unmatched junction bases numbered 8, after V lost 0 bases and J lost 1 base. CDR3 DNA sequence: TGTGCCAGCAGCTTAGCACTCGGACTAGCCGAATCCTACGAGCAGTACTTC. It specifies CASSLALGLAESYEQYF.

This chain connects TRBV5-1 to TRBJ2-7; TRBD1 is a possible D gene (6 bases). Germline values: CDR1 SGHRS, CDR2 YFSETQ. CDR3 length: 14 residues. Trimming removed 3 bases from V and 4 bases from J, with 14 bases in between. The CDR3 here is CASSWLDRLYEQYF. CDR3 nucleotide sequence: TGCGCCAGCAGCTGGCTGGACAGATTATACGAGCAGTACTTC.

The CDR3 protein is CASTPLARGSNEQFF. The DNA for the CDR3 is TGTGCCAGCACACCACTAGCGCGGGGATCAAATGAGCAGTTCTTC. The rearrangement joins TRBV6-5 to TRBJ2-1; 7 positions agree with TRBD2. V was pared by 7 bases and J by 7 bases, with 13 bases of the junction left unmatched. CDR3 length: 15 residues. Germline assignment: CDR1 MNHEY and CDR2 SVGAGI.

The chain has TRBV24-1 and TRBJ2-2, with no clear D. The CDR3 runs to 13 residues. With 4 bases removed from V and 5 bases from J, the gap between germline ends came to 7 bases. From germline, CDR1 is KGHDR and CDR2 SFDVKD. The CDR3 loop is CATSDLPTGELFF. The CDR3 DNA sequence: TGTGCCACCAGTGACCTCCCGACCGGGGAGCTGTTTTTT.

This chain links TRBV4-3 with TRBJ1-2, with D perhaps matching TRBD1 (5 bases). There are 13 residues in the CDR3. The V end lost 4 bases, the J end lost 5 bases, and 11 bases lay between the germline ends. Germline CDR1 is LGHNA and CDR2 is YSLEER. CDR3 nucleotides: TGCGCCAGCAGCCCCTCCCGGGGGTATGGCTACACCTTC. It yields the protein CASSPSRGYGYTF.

The CDR3 loop reads CASSESSPAGESNEQFF. Written as DNA, the CDR3 is TGCGCCAGCAGTGAGTCGAGTCCAGCGGGGGAGTCCAATGAGCAGTTCTTC. The chain is built from TRBV10-1 and TRBJ2-1; 8 bases are a match to TRBD2. The germline V gene has CDR1 WNHNN and CDR2 SYGVQD (reference sequence). The V and J ends lost 0 bases and 6 bases, in that order; junction bases with no gene match: 10. The CDR3 extends over 17 amino acids.

This sequence joins TRBV28 and TRBJ1-2; maybe TRBD1 (6 bases). V was trimmed by 7 bases and J by 7 bases, leaving 16 bases between them. Germline V gives CDR1 MDHEN, CDR2 SYDVKM. This CDR3 is 13 amino acids long. As DNA, the CDR3 is TGTGCCAGCACCGAACGGGGGGCGCGTGGCTACACCTTC. As protein: CASTERGARGYTF.

The chain combines TRBV19 with TRBJ1-2; weak D call: TRBD1 (5 bases). CDR1 is LNHDA, CDR2 SQIVND, per germline (reference sequence). This CDR3 comprises 14 residues. V was pared by 5 bases and J by 4 bases, with 14 bases between. The CDR3 loop reads CASSVQQAFYGYTF. The CDR3 DNA is TGTGCCAGTAGTGTTCAACAGGCTTTCTATGGCTACACCTTC.